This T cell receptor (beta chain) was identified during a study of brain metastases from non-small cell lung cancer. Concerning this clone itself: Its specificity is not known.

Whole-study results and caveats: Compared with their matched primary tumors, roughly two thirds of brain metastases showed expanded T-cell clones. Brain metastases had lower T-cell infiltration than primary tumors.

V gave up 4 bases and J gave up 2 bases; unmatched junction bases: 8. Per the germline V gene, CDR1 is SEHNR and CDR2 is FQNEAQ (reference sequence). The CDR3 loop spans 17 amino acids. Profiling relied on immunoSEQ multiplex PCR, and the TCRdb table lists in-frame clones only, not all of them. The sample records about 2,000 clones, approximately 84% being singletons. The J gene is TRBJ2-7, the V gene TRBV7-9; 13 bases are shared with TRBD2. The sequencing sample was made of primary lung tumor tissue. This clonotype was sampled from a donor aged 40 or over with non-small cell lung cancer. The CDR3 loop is CASSSRTSGSSAYEQYF. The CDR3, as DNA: TGTGCCAGCAGCTCCCGGACTAGCGGGAGTTCGGCCTACGAGCAGTACTTC.